These 4 T cell receptor beta chains came from one sample sequenced in a study of cytomegalovirus exposure and HLA in healthy donors (dated by TCRdb to the late 2010s). Library generation was performed with the immunoSEQ multiplex PCR assay. For the multiplex PCR, a mixture combining 60 forward primers for TCR Vbeta segments and 13 reverse primers for TCR Jbeta segments was used. TCRdb retrieved this table from immuneACCESS and kept in-frame rearrangements only. Not all clones are present; in checked studies, unresolved V genes account for under half, and no reason is known for the remainder. For this sample the table gives 250,000 or so clones, of which around 90% were detected only once. The ten biggest clones cover around 1.7% of the sample. The sequencing input was PBMCs. Source of these receptors: a girl aged 2 to 9 in good health and CMV-seronegative.

Only one count was recorded for this clone. The chain employs TRBV4-1 and TRBJ1-2; 9 positions agree with TRBD1. The CDR3 loop spans 15 amino acids. Germline values: CDR1 MGHRA, CDR2 YSYEKL. The V and J ends lost 0 bases and 6 bases, in that order; junction bases with no gene match: 5. This CDR3 reads CASSQEGGTGHGYTF. CDR3 nucleotides: TGCGCCAGCAGCCAAGAAGGCGGGACAGGGCATGGCTACACCTTC.

This rearrangement joins TRBV10-3 to TRBJ1-1, with D possibly matching TRBD1 (6 bases). The germline CDR1 and CDR2 sequences are ENHRY and SYGVKD. V gave up 4 bases and J gave up 4 bases, with 13 bases separating them. The CDR3 is made up of 14 amino acids. The CDR3 loop reads CAISADRIPTEAFF. CDR3 DNA sequence: TGTGCCATCAGTGCAGACAGGATTCCCACTGAAGCTTTCTTT.

This rearrangement joins TRBV28 to TRBJ2-7, with 7 bases identical to TRBD1. Germline trimming cut 5 bases from V and 0 bases from J; bases unmatched to any gene: 4. This CDR3 spans 14 amino acids. The germline gives CDR1 MDHEN, CDR2 SYDVKM. CDR3 in DNA: TGTGCCAGCAGTACAGGGGTCCCCTCCTACGAGCAGTACTTC. Translating gives CASSTGVPSYEQYF.

This clone was counted once. J is TRBJ2-7 and V is TRBV21-1; the table's D call of TRBD2 was not tested on the DNA. TRBV21-1 is a recognized pseudogene. This CDR3 is built from 15 residues. This CDR3 is CASSTRLGDLYEQYF. The CDR3 nucleotides read TGTGCCAGCAGCACGAGACTAGGAGACCTCTACGAGCAGTACTTC.